This T cell receptor beta chain originates from a study of PD-1 blockade in mismatch repair-deficient tumors (dated by TCRdb to the late 2010s). In terms of the full investigation: The trial enrolled just over 85 consecutive patients with 12 mismatch repair-deficient cancer types between late 2013 and 2016, all previously treated and progressing. Deep sequencing of TCR CDR3 regions was used to track tumor-associated T cell clones in peripheral blood of patients responding to PD-1 blockade. Study-wide conclusions, independent of this receptor: Clones residing in the tumor, which were often undetectable in blood before treatment, expanded quickly after pembrolizumab and then contracted, generally before radiologic responses.

V is clipped by 7 bases and J by 2 bases, and the sequence between their germline boundaries is 8 bases long. Sequences ENHRY (CDR1) and SYGVKD (CDR2) are obtained from the germline V gene. Counted from cysteine to phenylalanine, this CDR3 has 13 amino acids. Only the CDR3 DNA is retained, 39 bases long and in frame from the first base. The library came from the immunoSEQ multiplex PCR assay. TCRdb mirrors the immuneACCESS table, restricted to in-frame sequences. Some clones are absent from its copies; in checked studies, under half trace to an unresolved V gene, and the reason for the others is unknown. Present in this sample are 100,000 to 150,000 clones, approximately 90% of which were seen just once. Approximately 13% of the sample belongs to the ten largest clones. For every enrolled patient, mismatch repair deficiency was confirmed by either polymerase chain reaction or immunohistochemistry. TCR sequencing was carried out for three patients who responded to pembrolizumab therapy. The phase II trial prospectively tested pembrolizumab PD-1 blockade in advanced mismatch repair-deficient cancers regardless of tissue of origin. Serial peripheral blood T cell samples were collected before and at multiple times after starting PD-1 blockade. The timing of each blood sample was reported as weeks after the first dose of pembrolizumab.

As concerns this clone: Its antigen remains undetermined. No qualities accompany the bases; no much larger clone lies one base away.

Sequenced here: peripheral blood, sampled 44 weeks after starting pembrolizumab. The origin of this receptor is an adult with mismatch repair-deficient cancer. In this chain, TRBV10-3 is recombined with TRBJ2-2, with an unclear D gene assignment. The base sequence is TGTGCCATCATGGTTGGAAACACCGGGGAGCTGTTTTTT. Its translation is CAIMVGNTGELFF.